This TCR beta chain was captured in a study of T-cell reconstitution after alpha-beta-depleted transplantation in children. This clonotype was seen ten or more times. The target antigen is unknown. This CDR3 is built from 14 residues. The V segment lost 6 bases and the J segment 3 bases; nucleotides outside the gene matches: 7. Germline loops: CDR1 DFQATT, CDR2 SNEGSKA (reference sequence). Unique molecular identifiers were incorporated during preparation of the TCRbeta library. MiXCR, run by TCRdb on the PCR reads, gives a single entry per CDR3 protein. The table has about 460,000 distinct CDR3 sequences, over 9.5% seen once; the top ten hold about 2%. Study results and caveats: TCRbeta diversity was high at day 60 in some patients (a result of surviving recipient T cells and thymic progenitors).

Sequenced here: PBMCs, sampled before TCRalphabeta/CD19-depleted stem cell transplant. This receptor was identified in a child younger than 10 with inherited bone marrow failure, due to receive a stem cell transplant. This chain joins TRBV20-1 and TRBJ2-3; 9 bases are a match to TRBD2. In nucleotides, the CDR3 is TGCAGTGCCCAAATAGCGGGAGTTACAGATACGCAGTATTTT. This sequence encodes CSAQIAGVTDTQYF.